The 25 T cell receptor beta chains below come from one sample, sequenced in a study of T cell repertoires in cytomegalovirus infection. TCRdb re-called the reads through MiXCR, storing one row per CDR3 protein. Of 500,000 to 600,000 distinct CDR3 sequences in the sample, 15% to 20% are singletons; the top ten hold approximately 24%. The source material was CD8+ T cells from PBMCs. The receptors here all came from a human donor in good health (CMV status not recorded). Some clones in this sample may be carry-over from other donors' samples.

Remarks on this clonotype: Germline and junction disagree at one end, which may indicate a read error. The CDR3 here is CTSSQSSGTRRTDTQYF. The DNA of the CDR3 is TGCACCAGCAGTCAATCAAGCGGGACCCGCCGGACAGATACGCAGTATTTT. The V and J genes are TRBV23-1 and TRBJ2-3; TRBD2 matches at 7 bases. TRBV23-1 qualifies as an ORF whose function is uncertain. This CDR3 is 17 amino acids long.

This clonotype came up a few times. The chain is built from TRBV10-1 and TRBJ1-2; D not certain. The germline V gene has CDR1 WNHNN and CDR2 SYGVQD (reference sequence). V was clipped by 7 bases and J by 8 bases, with 14 bases between them. This CDR3 contains 12 residues. The CDR3 DNA sequence: TGCGCCAGCACCAAAAGGTGGCGAGGCTACACCTTC. Amino acids: CASTKRWRGYTF.

This clonotype occurred many times. This chain joins TRBV19 and TRBJ1-5; D uncertain. CDR1 LNHDA and CDR2 SQIVND come from the germline V gene (reference sequence). This CDR3 is 16 amino acids long. The V end lost 4 bases, the J end lost 3 bases, and 16 bases lay between the germline ends. As DNA, the CDR3 is TGTGCCAGTAGTACGTCGCCGGAGTACTACAATCAGCCCCAGCATTTT. It encodes CASSTSPEYYNQPQHF.

Regarding this clonotype: A much larger clone sits a single nucleotide away, making a read error possible. The chain couples TRBV6-5 to TRBJ2-3, with a tentative D call TRBD1 (6 bases). CDR1 and CDR2 from the germline V gene are MNHEY and SVGAGI. The ends were cut back, 0 bases at V and 3 bases at J, with 19 bases in the middle. The CDR3 extends over 18 amino acids. The DNA of the CDR3 is TGTGCCAGCAGTTACTCGGTGGACAGAGCCTCTAGAACAGATACGCAGTATTTT. This gives the protein CASSYSVDRASRTDTQYF.

This clonotype was counted only a few times. V usage is TRBV19 and J usage is TRBJ1-5; possible D gene TRBD1, 5 bases. The CDR3 extends over 15 amino acids. CDR1 LNHDA and CDR2 SQIVND come from the germline V gene (reference sequence). V lost 4 bases to trimming and J lost 0 bases, with 10 bases between them. The CDR3 DNA sequence: TGTGCCAGTAGTAGATTAGACAGTAGCAATCAGCCCCAGCATTTT. Translating it yields CASSRLDSSNQPQHF.

This clonotype was observed a few times. The J gene is TRBJ2-1, the V gene TRBV19; D is perhaps TRBD2 (6 bases). This CDR3 spans 11 amino acids. Germline V gives CDR1 LNHDA, CDR2 SQIVND (reference sequence). Trimming shortened V by 4 bases and J by 9 bases, and 7 bases separated the two germline ends. The CDR3 reads CASSTGVEQFF. The CDR3 region has the DNA TGTGCCAGTAGTACGGGGGTTGAGCAGTTCTTC.

This clonotype was detected ten times or more. The CDR3 protein is CASSLTGTEVITEAFF. The DNA of the CDR3 is TGTGCCAGCAGTTTGACGGGAACTGAGGTGATCACTGAAGCTTTCTTT. The chain uses TRBV27 and TRBJ1-1; D is uncertain. Germline loops: CDR1 MNHEY, CDR2 SMNVEV (reference sequence). Trimming shortened V by 3 bases and J by 4 bases, and 18 bases separated the two germline ends. The CDR3 is made up of 16 amino acids.

J is TRBJ2-2 and V is TRBV2; 7 bases are a match to TRBD1. J lost 7 bases, V lost 3 bases, and 8 bases had no gene match. The CDR3 spans 15 residues. CDR1 is SNHLY and CDR2 is FYNNEI in the germline V gene. Written as DNA, the CDR3 is TGTGCCAGCAGTGATCAGGACAGGAGAGGCGGGGAGCTGTTTTTT. This encodes CASSDQDRRGGELFF.

DNA of the CDR3: TGCGCCAGCAGCTCTGGGACATTTAACACAGATACGCAGTATTTT. This translates into CASSSGTFNTDTQYF. The rearrangement links TRBV5-1 to TRBJ2-3; maybe TRBD1 (6 bases). CDR1 and CDR2 from the germline V gene are SGHRS and YFSETQ. With 3 bases removed from V and 2 bases from J, the gap between germline ends came to 13 bases. The CDR3 is made up of 15 amino acids.

In its sample, this clonotype was seen a few times. This chain joins TRBV27 and TRBJ1-2; D gene ambiguous. The CDR3 extends over 14 amino acids. V lost 7 bases and J 4 bases, leaving 16 bases between the germline ends. Germline lookup yields CDR1 MNHEY and CDR2 SMNVEV (reference sequence). The CDR3 DNA is TGTGCCAGCACCCAGACGGGATTCGGCTATGGCTACACCTTC. This gives the protein CASTQTGFGYGYTF.

The chain uses TRBV29-1 and TRBJ2-7, with a tentative D call TRBD1 (7 bases). V shed 7 bases and J shed 8 bases, with 18 bases lying between them. The CDR3 covers 12 residues. Per germline, CDR1 SQVTM and CDR2 ANQGSEA. DNA for the CDR3: TGCAGCGCGAGACAGGGACTGGGGAAGCAGTACTTC. Its translation is CSARQGLGKQYF.

V is TRBV5-1 and J is TRBJ2-2; 8 nucleotides align to TRBD1. Per germline, CDR1 SGHRS and CDR2 YFSETQ. This CDR3 has 15 amino acids. Trimming cost V 2 bases and J 4 bases; bases outside gene matches: 4. CDR3 loop: CASSFRQGSTGELFF. CDR3 nucleotides: TGCGCCAGCAGCTTCCGACAGGGGAGCACCGGGGAGCTGTTTTTT.

This clonotype was recorded many times. Its ends do not fully match the called genes, so a read error is possible. CDR3 amino acids: CASSVAGMIYEQYF. The CDR3 DNA follows: TGTGCCAGCAGCGTAGCGGGGATGATCTACGAGCAGTACTTC. This chain links TRBV7-8 with TRBJ2-7; 8 bases agree with TRBD2. Germline V gene data show CDR1 as SGHVS and CDR2 as FQNEAQ. The CDR3 extends over 14 amino acids.

This clonotype has a handful of counts. The chain is built from TRBV7-9 and TRBJ2-1; D is perhaps TRBD2 (6 bases). V was cut by 5 bases and J by 7 bases, with 15 bases left in between. This CDR3 spans 14 amino acids. Germline V gene sequence: CDR1 SEHNR, CDR2 FQNEAQ (reference sequence). CDR3: CASSPPDGGNEQFF. Written as DNA, the CDR3 is TGTGCCAGCAGCCCTCCCGATGGGGGGAATGAGCAGTTCTTC.

This clonotype was seen many times. The chain carries TRBV19 and TRBJ1-1, with a possible D match to TRBD1 (5 bases). CDR3 size: 13 residues. Germline V gives CDR1 LNHDA, CDR2 SQIVND (reference sequence). Deletions cut 7 bases from V and 10 bases from J, with 19 bases between. CDR3 protein: CASILLGRGRAFF. Here the CDR3 DNA reads TGTGCCAGTATTTTGTTGGGACGAGGGAGAGCTTTCTTT.

This clonotype was observed a few times. The chain joins TRBV6-1 to TRBJ2-7; unclear D gene. V lost 8 bases to trimming and J lost 6 bases, with 8 bases between them. The CDR3 contains 10 residues. Germline V CDR1 and CDR2: MNHNS, SASEGT. CDR3 amino acids: CASVDGEQYF. CDR3 coding DNA: TGTGCCAGCGTTGACGGCGAGCAGTACTTC.

This clonotype showed up many times. This chain joins TRBV6-6 and TRBJ2-1; D might be TRBD2 (6 bases). V lost 2 bases, J lost 7 bases, and 30 bases lay in between. Germline values: CDR1 MNHNY, CDR2 SVGAGI (reference sequence). CDR3 length: 20 residues. The CDR3, as DNA: TGTGCCAGCAGTTACACCCCTTCAGTCTCGGGGGAGCACGTCAAGAATGAGCAGTTCTTC. Its protein product is CASSYTPSVSGEHVKNEQFF.

In this sample, this clonotype turned up many times. The J gene is TRBJ1-1, the V gene TRBV12-3 or TRBV12-4; 7 bases line up with TRBD1. With 2 bases clipped from V and 10 bases from J, the junction kept 13 bases outside the gene matches. This CDR3 region has 15 residues. The CDR3 region has the DNA TGTGCCAGCAGTTTATACAGACGGGGGGCAGGGGGAGCTTTCTTT. It encodes CASSLYRRGAGGAFF.

This clonotype was observed many times. The chain employs TRBV12-5 and TRBJ2-5; 8 bases match TRBD2. CDR3 length: 16 residues. J gave up 0 bases and V 1 base, and 4 bases lay outside the gene matches. Germline loops: CDR1 LGHNT, CDR2 FRNRAP. CDR3: CASGLGVAGYQETQYF. CDR3 nucleotide sequence: TGTGCTAGTGGTTTGGGGGTAGCGGGGTACCAAGAGACCCAGTACTTC.

This clonotype was seen more than once but under ten times. V usage is TRBV5-5 and J usage is TRBJ1-5; D perhaps matches TRBD1 (6 bases). Germline CDR1 and CDR2: SGHKS and YYEKEE (reference sequence). The CDR3 spans 15 residues. The V end was cut by 4 bases, the J end by 4 bases, with 15 bases between. CDR3 in amino acids: CASSLTGNLNQPQHF. In DNA form, the CDR3 reads TGTGCCAGCAGCCTGACAGGCAACCTTAATCAGCCCCAGCATTTT.

This clonotype has only a few counts. The rearrangement links TRBV28 to TRBJ1-1; D may be TRBD1 (6 bases). V lost 8 bases to trimming and J lost 1 base, with 17 bases between them. The length of the CDR3 is 15 residues. CDR1 is MDHEN and CDR2 is SYDVKM in the germline V gene. Here the CDR3 reads CASRYSRGENTEAFF. The CDR3 bases are TGTGCCAGCCGATACTCCAGGGGAGAGAACACTGAAGCTTTCTTT.

The rearrangement joins TRBV2 to TRBJ2-7; 7 bases align to TRBD1. The CDR3 loop spans 15 amino acids. Germline assignment: CDR1 SNHLY and CDR2 FYNNEI. J lost 2 bases, V lost 3 bases, and 7 bases had no gene match. In DNA, the CDR3 is TGTGCCAGCAGTGAGTGGGACAGCGTAACCTACGAGCAGTACTTC. It codes for CASSEWDSVTYEQYF.

This clonotype appeared many times. The chain has TRBV7-9 and TRBJ2-7; D possibly corresponds to TRBD1 (5 bases). With 1 base removed from V and 2 bases from J, the gap between germline ends came to 15 bases. Looked up from germline, CDR1 is SEHNR and CDR2 is FQNEAQ (reference sequence). This CDR3 is built from 16 residues. As DNA, the CDR3 is TGTGCCAGCAGCTTAGACGGTCAGGGAATCGCCTACGAGCAGTACTTC. Protein product: CASSLDGQGIAYEQYF. Based on the CDR3 plus reference TRBV7-9 and TRBJ2-7, the full variable domain is DTGVSQNPRHKITKRGQNVTFRCDPISEHNRLYWYRQTLGQGPEFLTYFQNEAQLEKSRLLSDRFSAERPKGSFSTLEIQRTEQGDSAMYLCASSLDGQGIAYEQYFGPGTRLTVT.

This clonotype has only a few counts. The gene calls are TRBV6-6 and TRBJ1-2; D is possibly TRBD1 (6 bases). The germline V and J ends were trimmed by 1 base and 8 bases, with 14 bases remaining between them. The germline CDR1 and CDR2 sequences are MNHNY and SVGAGI (reference sequence). The CDR3 sequence is 14 residues long. The CDR3: CASSYWDTRAGYTF. The DNA for the CDR3 is TGTGCCAGCAGTTACTGGGACACTCGGGCCGGCTACACCTTC.

The chain links TRBV29-1 to TRBJ2-1; TRBD2 agrees at 10 bases. The CDR3 totals 16 residues. The germline gives CDR1 SQVTM, CDR2 ANQGSEA. Losses at the gene ends were 5 bases for V and 3 bases for J; bases not matched to a gene: 10. The CDR3 protein is CSVRTSGTTFYNEQFF. The CDR3 bases are TGCAGCGTTCGGACTAGCGGCACTACCTTCTACAATGAGCAGTTCTTC.